Included here is one T cell receptor (beta chain) sequence, with context. Its matching antigen is unknown. V lost 0 bases and J lost 0; bases outside the gene matches: 11. The CDR3 sequence is 20 residues long. Germline V gene lookup returns CDR1 MRHNA and CDR2 SNTAGT. This sample was included in a study of shared clonotypes between healthy human individuals. Study overall: Per donor, CD8 memory used one plate, CD8 naive used two, CD4 memory used three and CD4 naive used three. Study-wide results and caveats: Generation probabilities of non-shared clonotypes were lower (relative to those shared by all four donors). Sorted-subset sequencing was shown by rarefaction to be incomplete despite large depth.

As originally analysed: Junction-only sequences without quality scores came from ImmunoSEQ, so filtering differed. This table comes from immunoSEQ multiplex PCR, and its TCRdb copy is limited to in-frame clones, with some not included. V, J and clone size reflect that table, while D and trimming were determined from the DNA. The sample contains some 690,000 clones, around 90% of which appear only once. Sequencing input: memory CD8+ T cells from PBMCs. Subset noted: CD45RO+ cells pooled with CCR7-negative TemRA cells. This TCR came from a young man in good health. Some clones in this sample may be carry-over from other donors' samples. V gene TRBV6-4 combines with J gene TRBJ2-6; 7 bases map to TRBD2. The CDR3 sequence is CASSDSTLAGVGSGANVLTF. CDR3 sequence (DNA): TGTGCCAGCAGTGACTCGACGCTCGCGGGAGTTGGCTCTGGGGCCAACGTCCTGACTTTC.